This T cell receptor beta chain was documented in a study of sequential checkpoint blockade in melanoma. Study-wide context: First-line arms were nivolumab then ipilimumab, or the reverse, randomized 1:1. Study-level results: Pretreatment TIL clonality tracked with response in the nivolumab-first arm.

The germline V gene encodes CDR1 LNHDA and CDR2 SQIVND (reference sequence). V lost 3 bases and J lost 0, with 3 bases in between. CDR3 length equals 13 residues. Noted treatment: randomized to nivolumab then ipilimumab (arm A) or the reverse (arm B). Patients had received no earlier DNA-damaging chemotherapy. As concerns this clone: The antigen is undetermined.

The data were produced by immunoSEQ multiplex PCR, yet TCRdb's version contains in-frame clones alone and is incomplete. The sample has roughly 1,500 clones; around a fifth are singletons. This rearrangement joins TRBV19 to TRBJ2-1; D is unclear. Sequences were derived from tumor tissue (inferred from file names), sampled from a patient given nivolumab and ipilimumab in sequence. The source of this sequence is a human donor with melanoma. The CDR3 loop is CASSIHSYNEQFF. CDR3 nucleotide sequence: TGTGCCAGTAGTATTCACTCCTACAATGAGCAGTTCTTC.